One T cell receptor beta chain is described in this entry. The CDR3 is 13 residues long. Trimming took 6 bases from V and 4 from J, leaving 11 bases between them. Germline CDR1 and CDR2: MNHEY and SVGAGI. The sample originates from a study of blood T cell repertoires in COVID-19. For the study at large: Whether acute or convalescent, the COVID-19 samples came from the United States, Italy and Spain. Sample material is recorded as cDNA or gDNA derived from T cells, B-cell-depleted T cells, or PBMCs.

In the source study's methods: Reference gene primers were amplified, and this amplification served to estimate nucleated cell counts. TCRdb's table, derived via immunoSEQ multiplex PCR, lists solely in-frame clones and lacks some. V, J and clone size are those of that table, while D and trimming were read from the DNA. The sample yields about 150,000 clones, approximately 80% seen once. The sample taken for sequencing was peripheral blood. The chain employs TRBV6-5 and TRBJ2-3, with D perhaps TRBD2 (5 bases). The receptor comes from a woman aged 60-70 years with acute or convalescent COVID-19. CDR3 nucleotides: TGTGCCAGCAGCTCCCCCGGGGCAGATACGCAGTATTTT. This sequence encodes CASSSPGADTQYF.